This TCR beta chain was observed in a study of identical twins. On this clonotype: Its antigen is unidentified.

CDR3 length: 13 residues. V lost 4 bases, J lost 8 bases, and 4 bases stayed unmatched. The germline V gene encodes CDR1 SGHTA and CDR2 FQGTGA. General study findings and limits: The study found weaker excess twin sharing in beta out-of-frame sequences. Twins shared out-of-frame alpha sequences with excess low generation probability.

TCRdb passed the 5' RACE reads through MiXCR, listing each CDR3 protein once. The sample contains fewer than 500,000 distinct CDR3 sequences, 14% of which appear only once. A further study also used this sample, focusing on yellow fever vaccine responses in identical twins.

The receptor's source is a woman under 30 in good health. This chain connects TRBV7-3 to TRBJ1-5, with 8 bases matching TRBD1. The source material was CD4+ T cells sorted from blood. The CDR3 region is CASSSDRVEPQHF. CDR3 DNA sequence: TGTGCCAGCAGCTCGGACAGGGTTGAGCCCCAGCATTTT.